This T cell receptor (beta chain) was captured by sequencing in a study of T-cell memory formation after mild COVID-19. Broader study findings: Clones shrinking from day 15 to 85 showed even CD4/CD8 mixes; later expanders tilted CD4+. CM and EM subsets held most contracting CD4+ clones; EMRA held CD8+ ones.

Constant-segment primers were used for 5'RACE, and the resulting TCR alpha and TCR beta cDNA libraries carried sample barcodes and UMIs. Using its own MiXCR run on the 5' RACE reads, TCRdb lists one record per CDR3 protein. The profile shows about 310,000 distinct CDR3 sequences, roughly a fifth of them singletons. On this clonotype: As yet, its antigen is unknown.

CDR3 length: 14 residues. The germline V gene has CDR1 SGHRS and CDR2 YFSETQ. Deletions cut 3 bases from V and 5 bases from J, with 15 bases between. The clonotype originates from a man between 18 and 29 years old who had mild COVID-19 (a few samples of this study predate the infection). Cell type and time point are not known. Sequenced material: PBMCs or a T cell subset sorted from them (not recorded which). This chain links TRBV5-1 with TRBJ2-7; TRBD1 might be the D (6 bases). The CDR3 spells CASSSSGAGNEQYF. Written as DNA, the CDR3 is TGCGCCAGCAGCTCCTCAGGGGCAGGGAACGAGCAGTACTTC.